This T cell receptor (beta chain) was captured in a study of T cells in Graves' hyperthyroidism and ophthalmopathy. This clonotype was seen many times. An absence of ophthalmopathy progression within 18 months meant stable Graves' hyperthyroidism. Uncontrolled infection, other autoimmune disease, pregnancy or lactation led to exclusion. Each diagnosis was grounded in clinical symptoms, serum thyroxine and TRAb, thyroid ultrasound, and orbital computed tomography. Fresh peripheral blood, 9.5 to 10 ml of it, supplied the PBMCs. Researchers took RNA transcripts and amplified the TCR beta CDR3 regions from them. Carried out on the TCR CDR3, a first-round RT-PCR used the HTBI primer set. TCRdb processed the multiplex PCR reads anew with MiXCR; each CDR3 protein has one entry. The table records roughly 740,000 distinct CDR3 sequences, approximately 16% of them present only once. The V end lost 3 bases, the J end lost 4 bases, and 14 bases lay between the germline ends. From germline, CDR1 is MDHEN and CDR2 SYDVKM. The CDR3 is 15 residues long.

This chain connects TRBV28 to TRBJ2-3, with D possibly matching TRBD1 (5 bases). Sequenced sample: blood. This TCR was sampled from a young man with Graves' hyperthyroidism. CDR3 DNA sequence: TGTGCCAGCAGTTTTAGGTCTCAAGGGGCAGATACGCAGTATTTT. Its protein is CASSFRSQGADTQYF.